What follows are 27 T cell receptor beta chains derived from one specimen sequenced in a study of blood T cell repertoires in COVID-19. The table came from immunoSEQ multiplex PCR; TCRdb's copy has only in-frame clones and leaves some out. The top ten clones hold under 5.5% of a sample with about 140,000 clones, roughly 84% of them seen once. The sample comprised PBMCs or T cells enriched from blood (not recorded which). The receptors shown here come from a middle-aged man with acute COVID-19.

Points on this clone: The sample contains more than one DNA sequence encoding this CDR3. CDR3 in amino acids: CASSPDSLGTDTQYF. For the CDR3, the DNA is TGTGCCAGCAGTCCTGACAGCCTGGGCACAGATACGCAGTATTTT. The chain employs TRBV7-2 and TRBJ2-3; weak D call: TRBD1 (5 bases). The CDR3 has 15 residues. The V gene's germline CDR1 is SGHTA and CDR2 FQGNSA. V lost 6 bases and J 1 base, leaving 14 bases between the germline ends.

The chain employs TRBV19 and TRBJ1-1; 8 bases align to TRBD1. CDR3 length equals 14 residues. With V trimmed by 6 bases and J by 2 bases, 5 bases remained unmatched. CDR1 is LNHDA and CDR2 is SQIVND in the germline V gene (reference sequence). CDR3 residues: CASRGDRLNTEAFF. Here the CDR3 DNA reads TGTGCCAGTAGGGGGGACAGGCTAAACACTGAAGCTTTCTTT.

The CDR3: CASSLPRGGSGANVLTF. The DNA of the CDR3 is TGTGCCAGCAGCTTACCCCGGGGGGGCTCTGGGGCCAACGTCCTGACTTTC. This chain connects TRBV11-2 to TRBJ2-6; 8 bases map to TRBD2. CDR3 length: 17 residues. Per germline, CDR1 SGHAT and CDR2 FQNNGV. V shed 2 bases, J shed 0 bases, and the junction held 3 bases outside the gene matches.

The chain links TRBV5-6 to TRBJ2-4, with 7 bases identical to TRBD1. The junction had 3 bases not matched to a gene; V was cut back by 0 bases and J by 6 bases. CDR1 SGHDT and CDR2 YYEEEE come from the germline V gene. This CDR3 comprises 14 residues. The CDR3 sequence: CASSLVTGLNIQYF. CDR3 nucleotide sequence: TGTGCCAGCAGCTTGGTGACAGGGCTAAACATTCAGTACTTC.

The chain uses TRBV5-1 and TRBJ1-1, with 7 bases fitting TRBD1. Unmatched junction bases numbered 12, after V lost 0 bases and J lost 7 bases. The CDR3 covers 16 residues. Germline V CDR1 and CDR2: SGHRS, YFSETQ. The CDR3 sequence is CASSLGEDRDGHEAFF. The DNA of the CDR3 is TGCGCCAGCAGCTTGGGGGAAGACAGGGATGGGCATGAAGCTTTCTTT.

The chain joins TRBV28 to TRBJ2-7; 8 bases agree with TRBD1. This CDR3 has 18 residues. The J segment lost 2 bases and the V segment lost 1 base, leaving 13 bases of the junction unmatched. Germline values: CDR1 MDHEN, CDR2 SYDVKM. The CDR3 DNA reads TGTGCCAGCAGTTTATTGGATTTTAGGGACAGGCAAACCTACGAGCAGTACTTC. It is translated as CASSLLDFRDRQTYEQYF.

This chain uses TRBV28 with TRBJ2-5, with TRBD2 matching over 8 bases. CDR1 is MDHEN and CDR2 is SYDVKM in the germline V gene. The CDR3 is 15 amino acids. The V segment lost 5 bases and the J segment 5 bases; nucleotides outside the gene matches: 10. The CDR3 loop reads CASSGLALELETQYF. The CDR3 DNA sequence: TGTGCCAGCAGTGGACTAGCCCTAGAGTTGGAGACCCAGTACTTC.

The chain carries TRBV28 and TRBJ2-5; 10 bases are a match to TRBD1. J lost 5 bases, V lost 11 bases, and 8 bases had no gene match. The CDR3 contains 13 residues. Germline lookup yields CDR1 MDHEN and CDR2 SYDVKM. The CDR3 region has the DNA TGTGCCGTCGGGACAGGGGTTCGCGAGACCCAGTACTTC. Encoded protein: CAVGTGVRETQYF. Supplemented by reference TRBV28 and TRBJ2-5, the full variable domain reads DVKVTQSSRYLVKRTGEKVFLECVQDMDHENMFWYRQDPGLGLRLIYFSYDVKMKEKGDIPEGYSVSREKKERFSLILESASTNQTSMYLCAVGTGVRETQYFGPGTRLLVL.

V and J are TRBV6-5 and TRBJ2-7; 7 bases match TRBD2. Germline CDR1 MNHEY, CDR2 SVGAGI. This CDR3 has 14 residues. V dropped 2 bases and J dropped 2; count of bases not matched to a gene: 3. In DNA, the CDR3 is TGTGCCAGCAGTTACGGACTAGGAACCTACGAGCAGTACTTC. It yields the protein CASSYGLGTYEQYF.

The V and J genes are TRBV7-9 and TRBJ2-7; 8 positions agree with TRBD2. The length of the CDR3 is 14 residues. The V segment lost 5 bases and the J segment 2 bases; nucleotides outside the gene matches: 5. Per germline, CDR1 SEHNR and CDR2 FQNEAQ (reference sequence). The CDR3 is CASSPSAGAYEQYF. CDR3 coding DNA: TGTGCCAGCAGCCCATCAGCGGGAGCCTACGAGCAGTACTTC.

The J gene is TRBJ2-2, the V gene TRBV6-5; D might be TRBD2 (6 bases). This CDR3 is built from 14 residues. The germline gives CDR1 MNHEY, CDR2 SVGAGI. The germline V and J ends were trimmed by 6 bases and 5 bases, with 13 bases remaining between them. In nucleotides, the CDR3 is TGTGCCAGCAGGCAAAACGGGGGAACCGGGGAGCTGTTTTTT. It translates to CASRQNGGTGELFF.

The chain employs TRBV28 and TRBJ1-5; TRBD1 aligns across 10 bases. The ends lost 6 bases at V and 4 bases at J; junction bases unmatched: 24. CDR3 length equals 21 residues. The germline gives CDR1 MDHEN, CDR2 SYDVKM. The CDR3 DNA reads TGTGCCAGCAGAATAAGGACACTTAGGACAGGGGGTTCACCTTGGAATCAGCCCCAGCATTTT. This translates into CASRIRTLRTGGSPWNQPQHF.

The gene calls are TRBV5-1 and TRBJ2-1; TRBD2 matches at 8 bases. Germline assignment: CDR1 SGHRS and CDR2 YFSETQ. The CDR3 sequence is 15 residues long. Trimming at V came to 6 bases and at J to 5 bases, leaving 10 bases not matched to a gene. The CDR3 loop is CASTFSGRVDNEQFF. CDR3 coding DNA: TGCGCCAGCACATTCAGCGGGAGAGTGGACAATGAGCAGTTCTTC.

The chain uses TRBV18 and TRBJ2-7; 7 positions match TRBD1. The length of the CDR3 is 16 residues. The V gene end was trimmed by 3 bases and the J gene end by 2 bases; junction bases not matched to a gene: 10. CDR1 is KGHSH, CDR2 LQKENI, per germline. CDR3 in DNA: TGTGCCAGCTCACCTTCCGGGACAGCGTACGCCTACGAGCAGTACTTC. Translating it yields CASSPSGTAYAYEQYF.

V usage is TRBV28 and J usage is TRBJ2-7; 10 bases line up with TRBD2. The CDR3 is 14 residues long. Trimming at V came to 7 bases and at J to 2 bases, leaving 5 bases not matched to a gene. Germline V gene sequence: CDR1 MDHEN, CDR2 SYDVKM. Written as DNA, the CDR3 is TGTGCCAGCACCCCAGCGGGAGGGCCCTACGAGCAGTACTTC. It codes for CASTPAGGPYEQYF.

The V gene is TRBV6-5, the J gene TRBJ1-3; D remains ambiguous. V lost 5 bases, J lost 0 bases, and 11 bases lay in between. Per the germline V gene, CDR1 is MNHEY and CDR2 is SVGAGI. This CDR3 region has 15 residues. The CDR3 nucleotides are TGTGCCAGCAGTCGGGGTACAGACTCTGGAAACACCATATATTTT. It specifies CASSRGTDSGNTIYF.

This clone was detected only a few times. The V call is TRBV11-2, the J call TRBJ2-3; no reliable D call. The CDR3 consists of 13 residues. The V gene's germline CDR1 is SGHAT and CDR2 FQNNGV. V lost 9 bases and J 6 bases, leaving 16 bases between the germline ends. CDR3 protein: CASKRWASDTQYF. CDR3 coding DNA: TGTGCCAGTAAACGATGGGCGTCTGATACGCAGTATTTT.

The rearrangement uses TRBV5-8 and TRBJ1-2; possibly TRBD1 for D (5 bases). This CDR3 has 15 amino acids. With 3 bases removed from V and 4 bases from J, the gap between germline ends came to 16 bases. Germline CDR1 and CDR2: SGHTS and YDEGEE. The CDR3 sequence is CASSWGDDVGYGYTF. CDR3 bases: TGTGCCAGCAGCTGGGGCGATGACGTCGGCTATGGCTACACCTTC.

This chain connects TRBV5-1 to TRBJ1-1, with D perhaps TRBD1 (5 bases). Germline V gene sequence: CDR1 SGHRS, CDR2 YFSETQ. The V end was cut by 4 bases, the J end by 0 bases, with 13 bases between. The CDR3 sequence is 15 residues long. CDR3 amino acids: CASSIAGIMNTEAFF. CDR3 DNA sequence: TGCGCCAGCAGCATAGCAGGGATCATGAACACTGAAGCTTTCTTT.

The V gene is TRBV28, the J gene TRBJ1-5; TRBD1 matches 8 bases. The CDR3 has 14 amino acids. Germline values: CDR1 MDHEN, CDR2 SYDVKM. With V trimmed by 7 bases and J by 7 bases, 9 bases remained unmatched. The CDR3, as DNA: TGTGCCAGCATTCACAGGGGGGGCGGCCAGCCCCAGCATTTT. This codes for CASIHRGGGQPQHF.

This clone was seen once. The rearrangement links TRBV9 to TRBJ2-1; 13 positions match TRBD2. Germline CDR1 is SGDLS and CDR2 is YYNGEE. The V segment lost 2 bases and the J segment 8 bases; nucleotides outside the gene matches: 1. This CDR3 spans 14 amino acids. CDR3 protein: CASSVGTSGDEQFF. CDR3 coding DNA: TGTGCCAGCAGCGTCGGGACTAGCGGGGATGAGCAGTTCTTC. Supplemented by reference TRBV9 and TRBJ2-1, the full variable domain reads DSGVTQTPKHLITATGQRVTLRCSPRSGDLSVYWYQQSLDQGLQFLIQYYNGEERAKGNILERFSAQQFPDLHSELNLSSLELGDSALYFCASSVGTSGDEQFFGPGTRLTVL.

The V call is TRBV7-2, the J call TRBJ2-1, with 10 bases lining up with TRBD2. V dropped 3 bases and J dropped 3; count of bases not matched to a gene: 2. The CDR3 has 15 residues. In germline, CDR1 is SGHTA, CDR2 FQGNSA. The CDR3 protein is CASSLSGGDYNEQFF. As DNA, the CDR3 is TGTGCCAGCAGCTTGAGCGGGGGGGACTACAATGAGCAGTTCTTC.

V is TRBV5-1 and J is TRBJ2-1; the match to TRBD2 covers 11 bases. From germline, CDR1 is SGHRS and CDR2 YFSETQ. CDR3 length equals 16 residues. V shed 4 bases and J 9 bases; nucleotides not matched to a gene: 12. DNA for the CDR3: TGCGCCAGCAGCAATTTAGCGGGGGGGCCGCCCGGTGAGCAGTTCTTC. Amino acid sequence: CASSNLAGGPPGEQFF.

The V call is TRBV7-8, the J call TRBJ1-3; 8 nucleotides line up with TRBD1. V shed 5 bases, J shed 4 bases, and the junction held 13 bases outside the gene matches. The CDR3 spans 17 residues. Germline loops: CDR1 SGHVS, CDR2 FQNEAQ. The CDR3 DNA reads as TGTGCCAGCAGCCCAAATCCAGGGACAGGCGCGGGAAACACCATATATTTT. Protein product: CASSPNPGTGAGNTIYF.

This clone was counted between two and nine times. The chain has TRBV7-8 and TRBJ1-5; a possible D gene is TRBD1 (5 bases). With 5 bases removed from V and 11 bases from J, the gap between germline ends came to 22 bases. Germline lookup yields CDR1 SGHVS and CDR2 FQNEAQ. This CDR3 contains 15 residues. The DNA of the CDR3 is TGTGCCAGCAGCCCCCTGACGACTGCGTCAGGGTCCCAGCATTTT. Translated: CASSPLTTASGSQHF.

The V gene is TRBV10-3, the J gene TRBJ1-1; 9 bases match TRBD1. V gave up 7 bases and J gave up 1 base; unmatched junction bases: 7. The CDR3 runs 15 residues. Germline CDR1 ENHRY, CDR2 SYGVKD. DNA for the CDR3: TGTGCCATCAAGACAGGGGGTTCTCCGAACACTGAAGCTTTCTTT. Translating gives CAIKTGGSPNTEAFF.

The genes are TRBV19 and TRBJ1-1; 11 nucleotides line up with TRBD1. V dropped 10 bases and J dropped 5; count of bases not matched to a gene: 9. This CDR3 has 14 residues. Germline CDR1 is LNHDA and CDR2 is SQIVND (reference sequence). CDR3 region: CATRTGGGRTEAFF. DNA of the CDR3: TGTGCCACCCGGACAGGGGGCGGAAGGACTGAAGCTTTCTTT.